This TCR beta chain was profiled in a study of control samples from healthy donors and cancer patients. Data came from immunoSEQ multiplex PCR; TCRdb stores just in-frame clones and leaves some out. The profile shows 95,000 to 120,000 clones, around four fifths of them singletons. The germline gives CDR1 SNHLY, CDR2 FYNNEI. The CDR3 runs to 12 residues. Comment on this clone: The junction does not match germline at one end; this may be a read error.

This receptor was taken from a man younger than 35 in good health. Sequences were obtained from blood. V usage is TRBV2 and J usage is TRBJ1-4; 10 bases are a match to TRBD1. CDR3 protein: CPKGTGDEKLFF. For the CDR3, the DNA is TGCCCAAAAGGGACAGGGGATGAAAAACTGTTTTTT.